The 3 T cell receptor beta chains listed next were all sequenced from one sample in a study of T-cell reconstitution after alpha-beta-depleted transplantation in children listed by TCRdb under 2016. Interpreted using the paper, the treatment or condition label stands for: allogeneic hematopoietic cell transplantation with graft depleted of TCRalphabeta T cells and CD19 B cells. Receptors were amplified or captured by PCR. Sequencing used an Illumina HiSeq 2500. TCR library preparation used molecular barcoding, with unique molecular identifiers applied to normalize quantification of the TCRbeta repertoire. Clones were called with MiXCR by TCRdb after fastp trimmed the public reads at Q25, and only in-frame beta chains were retained. All rows with the same CDR3 protein become a single entry with the most common DNA and genes. The sample table records hundreds of thousands of distinct CDR3 sequences; around 12% of these occur just once. The ten largest clones capture roughly 0.84% of the sample.

The sample in question was PBMCs, obtained before TCRalphabeta/CD19-depleted stem cell transplant. These receptors originate from a girl aged 2-15 years with congenital amegakaryocytic thrombocytopenia, due to receive a stem cell transplant.

This clonotype was seen at least ten times. The J gene is TRBJ2-2, the V gene TRBV20-1; D not resolved. V was clipped by 4 bases and J by 1 base, with 13 bases between them. The germline gives CDR1 DFQATT, CDR2 SNEGSKA (reference sequence). The CDR3 is made up of 15 amino acids. DNA of the CDR3: TGCAGTGCTAACCGAGGATTACTGAACACCGGGGAGCTGTTTTTT. As protein: CSANRGLLNTGELFF.

This clonotype came up a few times. The rearrangement links TRBV6-5 to TRBJ2-5; possible D gene TRBD1, 6 bases. Germline values: CDR1 MNHEY, CDR2 SVGAGI. There are 16 residues in the CDR3. Trimming removed 2 bases from V and 3 bases from J, with 16 bases in between. The CDR3 protein is CASSYPLGGIEETQYF. CDR3 nucleotides: TGTGCCAGCAGTTACCCGTTAGGGGGTATAGAAGAGACCCAGTACTTC.

This clonotype was detected many times. This sequence joins TRBV20-1 and TRBJ2-5; 10 bases line up with TRBD2. The CDR3 contains 15 residues. Losses at the gene ends were 5 bases for V and 5 bases for J; bases not matched to a gene: 11. Germline CDR1 is DFQATT and CDR2 is SNEGSKA (reference sequence). DNA for the CDR3: TGCAGTGCTCCCTCGGCTAGCGGGAGTGGGGAGACCCAGTACTTC. As protein: CSAPSASGSGETQYF.